The source of this T cell receptor beta chain is a study of cytomegalovirus exposure and HLA in healthy donors (dated by TCRdb to the late 2010s). Background for the entire study: According to an earlier analysis of several hundred of the donors, about 180 million T cells yielded 90 million to 130 million unique TCR beta sequences and 250 to 350 Gb of sequence data. Among roughly 400 genotyped donors of the cohort, an average of around 220,000 unique TCR beta nucleotide sequences was sequenced per donor, of which approximately 19% were non-productive. About 300 gigabases of sequencing data and roughly 90 million unique TCR sequences were included in an early release covering around 600 HLA-typed donors. To study patterns of TCR occurrence, a later analysis re-analyzed previously published TCR beta repertoires from hundreds of donors and added high-resolution HLA genotyping. Rather than drawing on any new phenotypic data, the later analysis identified candidate immune exposures from TCR beta sequences and the way those sequences occurred across donors. An earlier analysis of fewer than 750 of the donors used high-throughput TCR beta sequencing to judge whether each TCR beta V gene segment behaved as functional or pseudogenic. The aim of the study was to test whether cataloging public T cell receptors could identify signatures of past pathogen exposure. Roughly 5 DR-DQ haplotypes were handled as single units for association and clustering, since linkage in the cohort was strong. Alongside the repertoire data, information on donor age, sex, ethnicity and CMV serostatus was compiled. Every discovery cohort repertoire had been produced on one sequencing platform. The genetic ancestry cluster associated with self-reported Caucasian donors included approximately 85% of the roughly 400 genotyped donors. Typing coverage varied by locus: roughly 629-630 donors for A, B, C, DRB1 and DQB1; some 520 for DQA1; around 570 for DPA1; roughly 450 for DPB1. The T cell repertoires of some 700 subjects were profiled by immunosequencing and related to cytomegalovirus serostatus. Genome-wide SNP genotypes for about 60% of the roughly 700 donors were used in a later genetic analysis, which treated that subset as a discovery cohort. Along with the roughly 670-subject first cohort, a separate validation cohort of over 90 different subjects was used. Class I and class II HLA loci were covered by the typing at four-digit resolution. High-throughput TCR immunosequencing, statistical association of individual TCRs with disease status, and machine learning were combined to predict cytomegalovirus infection status. On the study overall, not on this receptor specifically: The study gave a list of over 150 TCR beta chains associated with cytomegalovirus. Specific HLA alleles were associated with 16,951 TCR beta sequences at a false discovery rate of 0.05 in a later analysis. Correlated functional status among segregating V segments might reflect linkage disequilibrium, but an unknown experimental factor could not be ruled out. Roughly uniform sequencing depth across donors was assumed in presence/absence analyses, although this assumption may not hold. Cytomegalovirus status was reported to be diagnosed by the classifier with high specificity and sensitivity in both the original and validation cohorts. Because some donors lacked HLA typing at each locus, the association tests relied only on the typed subset. A later analysis found that TCR association rates varied across HLA loci, with DRB1 alleles showing the most associated TCRs and HLA-C alleles the fewest. According to the authors, the approach could potentially be generalized to other disease states and immunological phenotypes. In vitro tests confirmed that a few of the cytomegalovirus-associated TCR beta chains recognize cytomegalovirus antigens. The cohort was sequenced for TCR beta chains only, and without alpha or paired-chain data the features that could be detected were limited. A group of highly shared sequence variants was considered likely to be a technical artifact of the sequencing pipeline. A later genetic analysis reported fewer N-insertions in productive TCRs among donors in an Asian-associated ancestry cluster than the roughly 650-donor mean. Some IMGT-functional V segments, including TRBV6-2 and TRBV6-3, could not be distinguished by the 87-base-pair reads and were therefore excluded. The only immune exposure information available for the cohort was CMV serostatus. A later analysis found that most CMV-associated TCR beta chains appeared HLA-restricted, with HLA associations seemingly driven largely by CMV exposure. In a later genetic analysis, a missense DCLRE1C variant was associated with V-gene and J-gene trimming of TCR beta chains, and the association was replicated in an independent cohort. In a later analysis, HLA-associated TCR beta chains showed more clonal expansion and lower generation probabilities than non-associated chains that were equally common. A later analysis reported that several top co-occurrence clusters appeared linked to parvovirus B19, influenza, CMV and Epstein-Barr virus. Assigning TCR associations to individual alleles was difficult when HLA alleles, especially DR and DQ, strongly co-occurred. Because counts were too low, some 16 rarely observed V segments, including chromosome 9 orphons, were excluded from the earlier analysis of around 590 of the donors. An earlier analysis of around 500 of the donors showed that most TCR beta V segments appeared in productive rearrangements either about 87% or about 30% of the time, which broadly matched IMGT annotations. Most TCR sequences were seen in very few donors, while some public TCRs were found in many individuals. A further reported finding was that TCR beta sequences accurately predicted the HLA-A and HLA-B alleles for most subjects in the first cohort.

In the case of this clone: Its binding antigen is unknown. Base-call qualities are not available, and no considerably larger clone is one nucleotide away. The sample contains more than one DNA sequence encoding this CDR3.

The library was built by means of the immunoSEQ multiplex PCR assay. For the multiplex PCR, a mixture combining 60 forward primers for TCR Vbeta segments and 13 reverse primers for TCR Jbeta segments was used. The CDR3 region of rearranged TCR beta genes was amplified from genomic DNA by a multiplex PCR assay. The Illumina HiSeq System was used to sequence the amplified TCR beta libraries as 87-base-pair reads. Per the source publication's procedure: A later analysis counted about 76 million unique TCR beta chains across the 650 to 800 repertoires, and roughly 10 million of these chains were shared by at least two donors. Raw reads were error-corrected and collapsed into unique sequences with a nearest-neighbor algorithm that merged closely related sequences to remove PCR and sequencing errors. V, D and J gene segments were assigned by aligning CDR3 sequences to IMGT reference sequences. For a sequence to be retained, a match of at least six nucleotides was required to both a V gene segment and a J gene segment. Rearrangements were classified as productive when the CDR3 lacked stop codons and remained in frame with V and J, and all other rearrangements were classified as non-productive. Following IMGT convention, CDR3 was defined as the stretch from the second conserved V-encoded cysteine to the conserved J-encoded phenylalanine. The earlier analysis of 587 of the donors excluded sequences that lacked an unambiguous match to a single V gene segment. In an earlier analysis of about 590 of the donors, a V segment was called functional when productive rearrangements were above 56.7%, and segregating when the standard deviation between donors exceeded 5%. To diagnose cytomegalovirus status from the catalog of TCR beta chain sequences, a statistical classification framework was built. In a later analysis, TCR nucleotide sequences were compared against IMGT/GENE-DB human TR gene sequences so that V and J genes could be assigned. In a later analysis, CDR3 sequences and most-parsimonious VDJ recombination scenarios were assigned using the TCRdist pipeline. In a later analysis, every TCR beta chain was defined by the combination of its CDR3 amino acid sequence and its V-gene family, and reads without a unique V-gene family were dropped. In a later analysis, fewer than 650 highly shared, low-generation-probability nucleotide sequences were removed to address suspected cross-contamination and a sequencing artifact. For each public chain, a later analysis derived a clonal expansion index from normalized ranks of inferred template counts within each repertoire. A later analysis computed generation probabilities with a VDJ recombination model fitted to out-of-frame rearrangements, and checked the results against IGoR. In a later analysis, hypergeometric tests were used to score TCR-TCR, TCR-HLA and TCR-CMV co-occurrence, with a repertoire-size bias correction applied to TCR pairs. In a later analysis, false discovery rates were estimated by permuting HLA or CMV assignments 20 times. A later analysis grouped co-occurring TCRs with DBSCAN, adding TCRdist sequence similarity when clustering within HLA-allele-positive subsets. Repertoires with fewer than 30,000 or more than 120,000 public chains, plus five repertoires with anomalous nucleotide sharing, were excluded from co-occurrence clustering. As stored in TCRdb, this immuneACCESS dataset retains in-frame rearrangements with V and J assigned. A fraction of the clones does not appear; measured against another copy, unresolved V genes explain less than half of the discrepancy, and the remainder lacks a known reason. Clone size and the V and J calls come from that table; the DNA yielded D and trimming. The sample table shows fewer than 200,000 clones, and more than 70% are seen once. The top ten clonotypes cover about 1.7% of the sample.

In total, fewer than 750 healthy bone marrow donors made up the cohort. All cohort members were sampled while nominally healthy, although unrecorded immune exposures were likely present. The donor tested CMV seropositive, placing the donor among the 290 or so seropositive members of the cohort. Each donor provided a peripheral blood sample, and peripheral blood mononuclear cells were used for TCR beta sequencing. Genomic DNA extraction from the blood cell samples was performed with the Qiagen DNeasy Blood Extraction Kit. V is reduced by 2 bases and J by 1 base, leaving a spacing of 9 bases between them. For CDR1 and CDR2, the germline V gene lists SGHRS and YFSETQ. The cysteine opens and the phenylalanine closes a CDR3 of 14 amino acids. Kept here is only the CDR3 DNA, which spans 42 bases and is read in frame from base 1.

The rearranged chain carries TRBV5-1 and TRBJ1-1; matching of 5 bases hints at TRBD1 as the D gene. Material for sequencing was PBMCs. The sequence came from a man between 40 and 49 years old in good health and CMV-seropositive. CDR3 protein: CASSLDRANTEAFF. The nucleotide sequence is given as TGCGCCAGCAGCTTAGACAGAGCGAACACTGAAGCTTTCTTT.